The rows below give T cell receptor beta chains drawn from one sample of a study of T cells in Graves' hyperthyroidism and ophthalmopathy. TCRdb redid the calling of the multiplex PCR reads with MiXCR, one entry per CDR3 protein. This sample has roughly 350,000 distinct CDR3 sequences; 11% to 15% occur once, and the top ten carry about 26%. The sequenced material came from blood. The receptor set was obtained from a woman aged 25 to 39 with Graves' hyperthyroidism. The CDR3 runs from the conserved cysteine through the conserved F or W. A D gene is named only where the DNA matches it firmly. Not every row has a clone size; where given, it reads once, few, many or a size class.

v_call,d_call,j_call,clone_size,cdr3_nt,cdr3_aa
TRBV11-1,TRBD2,TRBJ2-4,NA,TGTGCCAGCAGCCTGGGGACTAGTTCAAACATTCAGTACTTC,CASSLGTSSNIQYF
TRBV3-1,NA,TRBJ2-2,NA,TGTGCCAGCAGCCAAGATCGGGGCGATACCACCGGGGAGCTGTTTTTT,CASSQDRGDTTGELFF
TRBV7-9,NA,TRBJ2-3,many,TGTGCCAGCAGCCGTACAGGCCAGGGGGATACGCAGTATTTT,CASSRTGQGDTQYF
TRBV12-3/TRBV12-4,NA,TRBJ1-5,many,TGTGCCAGCAACCCCACGGGCGCTTCCCAGCCCCAGCATTTT,CASNPTGASQPQHF
TRBV28,NA,TRBJ2-7,few,TGTGCCAGCCGGTCCGCCCTTCAGTACTCGAGCTCCTACGAGCAGTACTTC,CASRSALQYSSSYEQYF
TRBV7-3,NA,TRBJ1-1,many,TGTGCCAGCAGCTCGAGTCCCAAGACAGTGAACACTGAAGCTTTCTTT,CASSSSPKTVNTEAFF
TRBV4-3,NA,TRBJ2-6,few,TGCGCCAGCAGCCAAGATCGGGCCTCCGGGGCCAACGTCCTGACTTTC,CASSQDRASGANVLTF
TRBV28,NA,TRBJ2-3,many,TGTGCCAGCAGTGAGGGGAACGCAGATACGCAGTATTTT,CASSEGNADTQYF
TRBV27,NA,TRBJ2-1,few,TGTGCCAGCAGCTTGGGGATGCCCCCGAATGAGCAGTTCTTC,CASSLGMPPNEQFF
TRBV20-1,NA,TRBJ2-7,many,TGCAGTGCTAGCCAGGCTCCCTACGAGCAGTACTTC,CSASQAPYEQYF
TRBV15,TRBD1,TRBJ2-3,NA,TGTGCCACCAGCAGGGACAGGGGAGCAGATACGCAGTATTTT,CATSRDRGADTQYF
TRBV7-9,NA,TRBJ1-1,many,TGTGCCAGCAGCCACTCCGGAAACACTGAAGCTTTCTTT,CASSHSGNTEAFF
TRBV6-1,NA,TRBJ1-2,many,TGTGCCAGCAGTGAGTGGGGGAACTATGGCTACACCTTC,CASSEWGNYGYTF
TRBV5-1,TRBD1,TRBJ2-2,many,TGCGCCAGCAGACGGACAGGGGACAACACCGGGGAGCTGTTTTTT,CASRRTGDNTGELFF
TRBV19,NA,TRBJ2-1,NA,TGTGCCAGTAGTAGGCCTAGCGTCACATACAATGAGCAGTTCTTC,CASSRPSVTYNEQFF
TRBV29-1,NA,TRBJ2-2,few,TGCAGCGTTGAGTTTCGGAACACCGGGGAGCTGTTTTTT,CSVEFRNTGELFF
TRBV7-9,NA,TRBJ1-6,NA,TGTGCCAGCAGCTTACCCGGAGGTTCACCCCTCCACTTT,CASSLPGGSPLHF
TRBV20-1,TRBD2,TRBJ2-1,many,TGCAGTGCTAGAGACCTCAGACTAGCGGCTAATGAGCAGTTCTTC,CSARDLRLAANEQFF
TRBV7-8,TRBD2,TRBJ2-1,many,TGTGCCAGCAGCTTAAACGGAGGGAGGGCCGTGAATGAGCAGTTCTTC,CASSLNGGRAVNEQFF
TRBV2,NA,TRBJ1-1,few,TGTGCCAGCAGTGAAGACAGGCAGGCTTTCTTT,CASSEDRQAFF
TRBV19,NA,TRBJ1-1,NA,TGTGCCAGTAGTCCCCAGTGGGGTTCAAGTGAAGCTTTCTTT,CASSPQWGSSEAFF
TRBV20-1,NA,TRBJ1-2,NA,TGCAGTGCTAGGGGGAAGGGAGTCGGGGGCTACACCTTC,CSARGKGVGGYTF
TRBV19,TRBD2,TRBJ2-7,NA,TGTGCCAGTAGTCGGACTAGTCGGGACGAGCAGTACTTC,CASSRTSRDEQYF
TRBV15,NA,TRBJ2-4,few,TGTGCCACCAGCAGTGATCTGAGTGGCATTCAGTACTTC,CATSSDLSGIQYF
TRBV19,NA,TRBJ2-3,NA,TGTGCCAGTCAAACGGGACCATTGACAGATACGCAGTATTTT,CASQTGPLTDTQYF
TRBV6-1,NA,TRBJ1-3,many,TGTGCCAGCAGTGAAAATCAACCAGCCTCTGGAAACACCATATATTTT,CASSENQPASGNTIYF
TRBV20-1,NA,TRBJ2-3,many,TGCAGTGCTAGTGGTGGGAACTGGGTAGATACGCAGTATTTT,CSASGGNWVDTQYF
TRBV20-1,NA,TRBJ2-7,few,TGCAGTGCTAGATTCAGGACTGAGGGGGGGGAGCAGTACTTC,CSARFRTEGGEQYF
TRBV27,TRBD2,TRBJ2-1,many,TGTGCCAGCAGTTCCCAAGGGAAACTAGCGGGAGGAAATGAGCAGTTCTTC,CASSSQGKLAGGNEQFF
TRBV11-2,TRBD1,TRBJ2-3,many,TGTGCCAGCAGCTTACAGGGGGCGGATACGCAGTATTTT,CASSLQGADTQYF
TRBV7-8,TRBD1,TRBJ1-4,many,TGTGCCAGCAGCTACCGGACAGGAGGGGAAAAACTGTTTTTT,CASSYRTGGEKLFF
TRBV2,TRBD1,TRBJ2-3,many,TGTGCCAGCAGCCCCGACAGGGCGACAGATACGCAGTATTTT,CASSPDRATDTQYF
TRBV12-3/TRBV12-4,NA,TRBJ2-1,many,TGTGCCAGCAGCGAATGGGCAGCCGTCGGCGATGAGCAGTTCTTC,CASSEWAAVGDEQFF
TRBV2,NA,TRBJ1-5,few,TGTGCCAGCAGGGCGGGAAGGGACAATCAGCCCCAGCATTTT,CASRAGRDNQPQHF
TRBV28,TRBD2,TRBJ2-7,many,TGTGCCAGCAGTTTAGTGCTAGCGGGAGTAAGGACCTACGAGCAGTACTTC,CASSLVLAGVRTYEQYF
TRBV10-2,NA,TRBJ2-4,few,TGCGCCAGCACCTTGGACGGAGACAAAAACATTCAGTACTTC,CASTLDGDKNIQYF
TRBV19,NA,TRBJ2-3,few,TGTGCCAGTAGTATAGGAGATACGCAGTATTTT,CASSIGDTQYF
TRBV15,NA,TRBJ2-1,few,TGTGCCACCAGCAGGACCCTATACAATGAGCAGTTCTTC,CATSRTLYNEQFF
TRBV19,NA,TRBJ1-3,NA,TGTGCCAGTAGTCCCACCCGGTTCGACACCATATATTTT,CASSPTRFDTIYF
TRBV10-3,TRBD1,TRBJ1-5,NA,TGTGCCACTACGGACAGGGTCGGACAGCCCCAGCATTTT,CATTDRVGQPQHF
TRBV29-1,TRBD1,TRBJ1-1,many,TGCAGCGCGAGGACAGGAGGTCTGAACACTGAAGCTTTCTTT,CSARTGGLNTEAFF